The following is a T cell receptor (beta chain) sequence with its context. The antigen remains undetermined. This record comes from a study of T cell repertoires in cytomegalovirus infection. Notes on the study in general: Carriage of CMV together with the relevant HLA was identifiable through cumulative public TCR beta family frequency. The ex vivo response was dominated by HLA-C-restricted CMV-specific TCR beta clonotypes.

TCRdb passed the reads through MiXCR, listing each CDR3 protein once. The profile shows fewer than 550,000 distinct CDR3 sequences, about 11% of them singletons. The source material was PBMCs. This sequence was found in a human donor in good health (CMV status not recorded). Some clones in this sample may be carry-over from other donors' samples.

CDR3 DNA sequence: TGTGCCAGCACCAGGACTAGCGCCGAGCAGTTCTTC. This translates into CASTRTSAEQFF. This sequence joins TRBV6-6 and TRBJ2-1, with 9 bases lining up with TRBD2. The V and J ends lost 7 bases and 10 bases, in that order; junction bases with no gene match: 5. Germline loops: CDR1 MNHNY, CDR2 SVGAGI (reference sequence). This CDR3 contains 12 residues.